A selection of T cell receptor beta chains follows, all from one sample in a study of T cells in Graves' hyperthyroidism and ophthalmopathy. TCRdb itself ran the multiplex PCR reads through MiXCR, one entry per CDR3 protein. Among about 210,000 distinct CDR3 sequences listed, approximately 17% were seen once. Sequenced sample: blood. The receptors were gathered from a man aged 50 or older with Graves' hyperthyroidism. CDR3s leave out the opening cysteine and the closing phenylalanine or tryptophan.

v_gene: TRBV7-2; CDR3aa: ASSPLAGEQY
v_gene: TRBV7-3; CDR3aa: ASSPQPLTDTQY
v_gene: TRBV7-6; CDR3aa: ASSTTSGDYNEQF
v_gene: TRBV5-6; CDR3aa: ASSLVAGGIGELF
v_gene: TRBV12-3/TRBV12-4; CDR3aa: ASSPYRAGNQPQH
v_gene: TRBV28; CDR3aa: ASSSPKLGRRSYEQY
v_gene: TRBV5-1; CDR3aa: ASSARQGSYNEQF
v_gene: TRBV20-1; CDR3aa: SAPGLTNTGELF
v_gene: TRBV5-8; CDR3aa: ASSLDGSGAQY
v_gene: TRBV5-1; CDR3aa: ASSLRAVGASSYEQY
v_gene: TRBV20-1; CDR3aa: SAMLDYGGRAVNEQF
v_gene: TRBV2; CDR3aa: ASSDDRYSNQPQH
v_gene: TRBV5-1; CDR3aa: ASSLLNTGELF
v_gene: TRBV27; CDR3aa: ASSPGRGTGELY
v_gene: TRBV7-9; CDR3aa: ASSTSVSWRETQY
v_gene: TRBV6-2/TRBV6-3; CDR3aa: ASSWGSSGIETQY
v_gene: TRBV7-8; CDR3aa: ASSLTFTTGGRNQPQH
v_gene: TRBV6-2/TRBV6-3; CDR3aa: ASIRTGFTGEQF
v_gene: TRBV5-1; CDR3aa: ASSLIPVGQNYEQY
v_gene: TRBV6-1; CDR3aa: ASSDTGGYSTDTQY
v_gene: TRBV7-2; CDR3aa: ASSLAQVTGTDTQY
v_gene: TRBV27; CDR3aa: ASSRSGGPYEQY
v_gene: TRBV7-9; CDR3aa: ASSPISSLRNTEAF
v_gene: TRBV5-1; CDR3aa: ASSLDPGTYEQY
v_gene: TRBV19; CDR3aa: ASSVGTLHNEQF
v_gene: TRBV20-1; CDR3aa: SAPPGSGMTADTQY
v_gene: TRBV19; CDR3aa: ASSMFWGTTNEKLF
v_gene: TRBV12-3/TRBV12-4; CDR3aa: ASSLSLPTDTQY
v_gene: TRBV7-8; CDR3aa: ASSLGRTGSWETQY
v_gene: TRBV3-1; CDR3aa: ARGLDRDYGYT
v_gene: TRBV7-6; CDR3aa: ASSLVAVSYEQY
v_gene: TRBV27; CDR3aa: ASSPAAGRGSTDTQY
v_gene: TRBV5-1; CDR3aa: ASSLARLPAGELF
v_gene: TRBV28; CDR3aa: ASNEGGFYSEAF
v_gene: TRBV18; CDR3aa: ASSPPMAASTDTQY
v_gene: TRBV4-1; CDR3aa: ASSPDGPGDRTDTQY
v_gene: TRBV18; CDR3aa: ASSPPLGAGYNEQF
v_gene: TRBV27; CDR3aa: ASSSSQGEDQPQH
v_gene: TRBV11-3; CDR3aa: ASTTTGNQF
v_gene: TRBV28; CDR3aa: ASTPPQGAGEQY
v_gene: TRBV20-1; CDR3aa: SARALDYNEQF
v_gene: TRBV2; CDR3aa: AGGLQREDPTKETQY
v_gene: TRBV6-6; CDR3aa: ASSYSGGTGREKLF
v_gene: TRBV12-3/TRBV12-4; CDR3aa: ASSFLDRGHQPQH
v_gene: TRBV28; CDR3aa: ASSQDYGYT
v_gene: TRBV5-1; CDR3aa: ASSAGTQTYEQY
v_gene: TRBV24-1; CDR3aa: ATSDRWSRGETQY
v_gene: TRBV6-1; CDR3aa: ASSPAGGPHEQY
v_gene: TRBV10-1; CDR3aa: ASSENLDFDEQY
v_gene: TRBV10-3; CDR3aa: AISAMEGPRYEQY
v_gene: TRBV7-2; CDR3aa: ASSFRGAANSPLH
v_gene: TRBV24-1; CDR3aa: ATSDTTGQNTEAF
v_gene: TRBV4-3; CDR3aa: ASSQEVEGYREQY
v_gene: TRBV6-2/TRBV6-3; CDR3aa: ASRRRTSGKQTQY
v_gene: TRBV10-2; CDR3aa: ASSESRGLSGF